This T cell receptor (beta chain) derives from a study of blood T cell repertoires in COVID-19. Per germline, CDR1 MNHEY and CDR2 SMNVEV (reference sequence). The V end lost 2 bases, the J end lost 3 bases, and 10 bases lay between the germline ends. This CDR3 spans 14 amino acids. This clone was recorded a few times. TCRdb's copy holds only in-frame clones and misses some; the assay was immunoSEQ multiplex PCR. There are roughly 120,000 clones in the sample; roughly four fifths occur only once, and 7.9% lies in the top ten. The source material was peripheral blood. The receptor was isolated from a human donor in a cohort sampled during active COVID-19. The chain has TRBV27 and TRBJ1-1, with D maybe TRBD1 (5 bases). In DNA form, the CDR3 reads TGTGCCAGCAGTTTAGAAGACAGATACACTGAAGCTTTCTTT. The encoded protein is CASSLEDRYTEAFF.